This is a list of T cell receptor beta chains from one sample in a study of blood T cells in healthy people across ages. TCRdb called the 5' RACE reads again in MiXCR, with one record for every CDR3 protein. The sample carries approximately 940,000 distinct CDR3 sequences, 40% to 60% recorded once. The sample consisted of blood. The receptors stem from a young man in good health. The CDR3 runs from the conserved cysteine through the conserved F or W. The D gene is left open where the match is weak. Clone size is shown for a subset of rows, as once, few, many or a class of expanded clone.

TGTGCCAGCAGTGAAGGGGTACTAGTGACCCAGTACTTC	CASSEGVLVTQYF	TRBV25-1	TRBJ2-5	NA	NA
TGCGCCAGCAGCCAAGTTGGGGGACAGGGGAATGCAGATACGCAGTATTTT	CASSQVGGQGNADTQYF	TRBV4-1	TRBJ2-3	TRBD1	NA
TGTGCCAGCAAATTCCAGACTGGGGCCAACGTCCTGACTTTC	CASKFQTGANVLTF	TRBV12-3/TRBV12-4	TRBJ2-6	NA	few
TGTGCCAGCAGCTTAGTCGGGGCTAGCTACAATGAGCAGTACTTC	CASSLVGASYNEQYF	TRBV7-9	TRBJ2-7	NA	NA
TGTGCCAGCACCACTCTGAGGGGAACTGAAGCTTTCTTT	CASTTLRGTEAFF	TRBV12-3/TRBV12-4	TRBJ1-1	NA	few
TGTGCCAGCTCACAGAACCAGGGACTAACTTACAATGAGCAGTTCTTC	CASSQNQGLTYNEQFF	TRBV18	TRBJ2-1	TRBD2	NA
TGTGCCAGCAGTTCAAGACTAGCGGGGTTGGAGACCCAGTACTTC	CASSSRLAGLETQYF	TRBV6-1	TRBJ2-5	TRBD2	NA
TGCAGTGCTAAAGAGCAGGTTAGGACTGAAGCTTTCTTT	CSAKEQVRTEAFF	TRBV20-1	TRBJ1-1	NA	NA
TGCGCCAGCAGTGAAATGGGGGGCAGGACTGAAGCTTTCTTT	CASSEMGGRTEAFF	TRBV10-2	TRBJ1-1	NA	NA
TGCGCCAGCAGCTTACAGGGTATCACCTACAATGAGCAGTTCTTC	CASSLQGITYNEQFF	TRBV5-1	TRBJ2-1	NA	few
TGTGCCAGCAGCACCGGGACAGGGGAGCAGTTCTTC	CASSTGTGEQFF	TRBV7-9	TRBJ2-1	TRBD1	NA
TGCGCCAGCAGCTTGCCGGGACAGGGACTCAGGGCTACGCAGTATTTT	CASSLPGQGLRATQYF	TRBV5-1	TRBJ2-3	TRBD1	few
TGTGCCAGCAGCCAAGATTTCAGGGCACCCCTCCACTTT	CASSQDFRAPLHF	TRBV3-1	TRBJ1-6	NA	NA
TGCGCCAGCAGCCAAGACAGCTCCTACAATGAGCAGTTCTTC	CASSQDSSYNEQFF	TRBV4-3	TRBJ2-1	NA	many
TGCAGCGTCGACCCGACTGGGGGGGGTTACGAGCAGTACTTC	CSVDPTGGGYEQYF	TRBV29-1	TRBJ2-7	TRBD2	NA
TGTGCCAGCAGCCAAGATTGGCTAGCGGGGGGCACAGATACGCAGTATTTT	CASSQDWLAGGTDTQYF	TRBV4-2	TRBJ2-3	TRBD2	once
TGTACCAGCAGCCCCGGACAGGGAACAGATACGCAGTATTTT	CTSSPGQGTDTQYF	TRBV12-3/TRBV12-4	TRBJ2-3	TRBD1	NA
TGCAGTGCTACACCGGGACAGCCCCACCAGGGCCTCCACTTT	CSATPGQPHQGLHF	TRBV20-1	TRBJ1-6	TRBD1	NA
TGTGCCAGCAGCTTCGGGACCCCCCCGAACACCGGGGAGCTGTTTTTT	CASSFGTPPNTGELFF	TRBV6-5	TRBJ2-2	NA	NA
TGTGCCAGCTCACCACCGGAGCGGGATACGCAGTATTTT	CASSPPERDTQYF	TRBV18	TRBJ2-3	NA	few
TGTGCCAGCAGTGCTTCAGGGGTGGGGGACAATGAGCAGTTCTTC	CASSASGVGDNEQFF	TRBV2	TRBJ2-1	NA	NA
TGCGCCAGCAGCCAAGATAGGTCTAGCGGGGGTGGCACAGATACGCAGTATTTT	CASSQDRSSGGGTDTQYF	TRBV4-1	TRBJ2-3	TRBD2	NA
TGCAGTGCCATCACAGGGGGCGATGAAAAACTGTTTTTT	CSAITGGDEKLFF	TRBV20-1	TRBJ1-4	TRBD1	NA
TGCAGCGTTGTCCCCAGGGGAAGAAACGAGCAGTACTTC	CSVVPRGRNEQYF	TRBV29-1	TRBJ2-7	NA	few
TGCGCCAGCAGCCTGGCGACCGGGACTAGAATCTACGAGCAGTACTTC	CASSLATGTRIYEQYF	TRBV4-3	TRBJ2-7	TRBD2	NA
TGTGCCAGCAGTGAAGAAGGGGGGAATGAGCAGTTCTTC	CASSEEGGNEQFF	TRBV6-1	TRBJ2-1	NA	NA
TGTGCCAGCAGTGACGGGGACAGCACTGAAGCTTTCTTT	CASSDGDSTEAFF	TRBV6-4	TRBJ1-1	TRBD1	NA